This T cell receptor (beta chain) was captured in a study of identical twins (dated by TCRdb to the mid-2010s). About the study as a whole: TCR alpha and beta repertoires from monozygotic twins, unrelated adults of various ages and cord blood were deep-sequenced to test whether fetal clonotypes persist. To rule out contamination, replicate twin experiments were performed at different times with different library preparation protocols.

This clonotype was recorded a few times. Its target antigen remains unknown. Per-base qualities were not stored, and no clone one base away is much larger. Broad study findings and their caveats: In monozygotic twins, recombination models systematically underestimated out-of-frame TCR alpha sharing, but the models matched the sharing seen between unrelated individuals. Invariant T cells such as MAIT and iNKT could partly confound zero-insertion analyses, although diverse VJ usage argued against such confounding for most clonotypes. Fewer insertions were carried by abundant cord blood beta clonotypes; a weaker similar trend was observed in young adult naive repertoires, while no such trend was observed in memory repertoires. A weaker excess of twin sharing was found in beta out-of-frame sequences because the signal-to-noise ratio was lowered by fewer shared sequences. Because the same donors could not be followed over many years, conclusions were based on cross-sectional statistical analysis. Compared with coincidental sharing between unrelated individuals, out-of-frame TCR alpha sequences shared between twins showed an excess of sequences with low generation probability.

All donors were healthy Caucasians. Miltenyi CD45RO+ enrichment and human naive T-cell isolation kits were used to isolate memory (CD45RO+) and naive T cells from PBMC. The protocol used for the library was 5' RACE. The sequencer was an Illumina HiSeq 2000. A universal primer binding site was added through template switching, and the final cDNA carried a unique molecular identifier so that TCR cDNA molecules could be counted accurately. Specific primers in the conserved constant-segment region were used to synthesize first-strand cDNA for the TCR alpha and beta chains. Each cDNA library was double barcoded, with a SMART-Mk sample barcode plus Illumina barcodes, to control for contamination. TruSeq adapter sequences, together with Illumina sample barcodes, were added in two successive PCR steps. TCR alpha and beta cDNA libraries were sequenced on the Illumina HiSeq platform with custom primers. Under the source paper's analysis protocol: Raw reads were processed with MiGEC to extract unique molecular identifiers, and MiXCR was used to determine CDR3 positions. For each individual, recombination models were inferred using an EM algorithm with the repgenHMM and IGoR tools. Shared clonotypes were analyzed with the tcR package in R, and sharing was normalized by the product of cloneset sizes. Out-of-frame nonproductive sequences were analyzed to study raw recombination free of thymic and clonal selection effects. Using fastp trimming at Q25 and MiXCR clonotype assembly, TCRdb reanalyzed the public sequencing data and kept in-frame beta chains. Each CDR3 protein appears once, grouped with its most common genes and DNA. These V and J calls originate from TCRdb's pipeline instead of the authors' own analysis. Here the sample has roughly 250,000 distinct CDR3 sequences; over 12% occur a single time. Of the sample, under 9.5% falls within the top ten clones.

There are 17 amino acids in the CDR3, from cysteine to phenylalanine inclusive. Only the CDR3 portion is preserved as DNA: 51 bases, with reading frame beginning at the first base. Trimmed from V: 4 bases; trimmed from J: 5 bases; junction bases lacking a gene match: 14. CDR1 and CDR2 (SGHRS, YFSETQ) derive from the germline V gene. The source of this sequence is a woman aged 18-29 years in good health. Recombination connected TRBV5-1 to TRBJ2-5; 10 bases in the junction line up with TRBD1. Sequenced input: memory (CD45RO+) T cells sorted from blood. Read against the paper, the sample's cell subset or site label means: CD45RO+ enriched T cells. The CDR3 corresponds to CASSMTRQGAFGETQYF. The bases read TGCGCCAGCAGCATGACTCGACAGGGGGCATTTGGCGAGACCCAGTACTTC.